Listed below are T cell receptor beta chains from one sample, sequenced in a study of blood T cell repertoires in COVID-19. Generated by immunoSEQ multiplex PCR, the TCRdb table keeps only in-frame clones and is missing some. The sample holds roughly 280,000 clones, roughly 86% seen once. The sample taken for sequencing was peripheral blood. These receptors all stem from a woman aged 55-75 years with COVID-19, enrolled during active disease. CDR3s include the opening cysteine and the closing phenylalanine or tryptophan. D genes are given only for firm matches. Clone sizes are given selectively: once, few, many, or a class where the clone is expanded.

d_gene,abundance,v_gene,j_gene,CDR3aa,CDR3nt
.,.,TRBV3-1/TRBV3-2,TRBJ2-7,CASSQDQASYEQYF,TGTGCCAGCAGCCAAGATCAGGCCAGCTACGAGCAGTACTTC
.,.,TRBV27,TRBJ1-6,CASSLLGGNSPLHF,TGTGCCAGCAGTTTATTGGGAGGGAATTCACCCCTCCACTTT
TRBD1,.,TRBV27,TRBJ1-4,CASSSYRGRSTNEKLFF,TGTGCCAGCAGTTCCTACAGGGGCAGGTCAACTAATGAAAAACTGTTTTTT
.,.,TRBV6-6,TRBJ1-5,CASSSGYYQPQHF,TGTGCCAGCAGCTCAGGGTATTATCAGCCCCAGCATTTT
.,.,TRBV18,TRBJ1-1,CASSPSGAQGTEAFF,TGTGCCAGCTCACCAAGCGGGGCGCAGGGCACTGAAGCTTTCTTT
.,.,TRBV28,TRBJ1-5,CASSPTVINQPQHF,TGTGCCAGCAGCCCCACGGTGATCAATCAGCCCCAGCATTTT
.,.,TRBV5-1,TRBJ2-3,CASSLEVVGGPDTQYF,TGCGCCAGCAGCTTGGAAGTCGTCGGGGGACCAGATACGCAGTATTTT
.,once,TRBV28,TRBJ1-2,CASCRFYGYTF,TGTGCCAGCTGCCGGTTCTATGGCTACACCTTC
.,.,TRBV7-9,TRBJ2-1,CASSRYSSDEQFF,TGTGCCAGCAGCCGTTATAGCTCGGATGAGCAGTTCTTC
.,.,TRBV4-1,TRBJ1-2,CASSQDPGGNYGYTF,TGCGCCAGCAGCCAAGACCCCGGCGGCAACTATGGCTACACCTTC
TRBD2,.,TRBV28,TRBJ2-7,CASSSSLAGGYEQYF,TGTGCCAGCAGTTCCTCTTTGGCGGGAGGGTACGAGCAGTACTTC